This T cell receptor (beta chain) was profiled in a study of cytomegalovirus exposure and HLA in healthy donors. Overall study results and limits: An analysis was carried out later, and it reportedly showed fewer N-insertions in an Asian-associated ancestry cluster than the 666-donor mean.

Primers: 60 Vbeta forward and 13 Jbeta reverse. Sequenced by immunoSEQ multiplex PCR; TCRdb stores in-frame clones only, minus some. Of approximately 200,000 clones listed, around 82% are singletons. Points on this clone: Its antigen is still unknown.

Material for sequencing was PBMCs. This sequence originates from a boy between 10 and 17 years old in good health and CMV-seronegative.

For the CDR3, the DNA is TGTGCCAGTAGCGCAGGGCTGATAAACACTGAAGCTTTCTTT. It specifies CASSAGLINTEAFF. The chain links TRBV19 to TRBJ1-1, with a weak D call TRBD1 (5 bases). CDR3 length: 14 amino acids. Deletions cut 6 bases from V and 2 bases from J, with 13 bases between. Germline V gene sequence: CDR1 LNHDA, CDR2 SQIVND (reference sequence). The whole variable domain, filled in from reference TRBV19 and TRBJ1-1, reads DGGITQSPKYLFRKEGQNVTLSCEQNLNHDAMYWYRQDPGQGLRLIYYSQIVNDFQKGDIAEGYSVSREKKESFPLTVTSAQKNPTAFYLCASSAGLINTEAFFGQGTRLTVV.